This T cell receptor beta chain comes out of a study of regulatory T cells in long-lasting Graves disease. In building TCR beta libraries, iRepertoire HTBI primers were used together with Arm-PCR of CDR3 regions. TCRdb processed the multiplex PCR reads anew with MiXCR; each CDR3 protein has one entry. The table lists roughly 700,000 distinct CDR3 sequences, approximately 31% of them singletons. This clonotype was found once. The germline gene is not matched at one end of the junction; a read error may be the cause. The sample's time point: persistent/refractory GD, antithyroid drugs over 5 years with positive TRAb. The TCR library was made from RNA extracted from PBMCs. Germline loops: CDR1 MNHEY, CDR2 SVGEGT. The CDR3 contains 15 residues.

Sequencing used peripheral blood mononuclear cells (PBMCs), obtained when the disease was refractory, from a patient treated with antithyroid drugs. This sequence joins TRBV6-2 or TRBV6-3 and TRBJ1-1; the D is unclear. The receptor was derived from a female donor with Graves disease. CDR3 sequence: CASRPQQNTYTEALF. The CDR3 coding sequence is TGTGCCAGCAGACCACAACAAAACACCTACACTGAAGCTCTCTTT.